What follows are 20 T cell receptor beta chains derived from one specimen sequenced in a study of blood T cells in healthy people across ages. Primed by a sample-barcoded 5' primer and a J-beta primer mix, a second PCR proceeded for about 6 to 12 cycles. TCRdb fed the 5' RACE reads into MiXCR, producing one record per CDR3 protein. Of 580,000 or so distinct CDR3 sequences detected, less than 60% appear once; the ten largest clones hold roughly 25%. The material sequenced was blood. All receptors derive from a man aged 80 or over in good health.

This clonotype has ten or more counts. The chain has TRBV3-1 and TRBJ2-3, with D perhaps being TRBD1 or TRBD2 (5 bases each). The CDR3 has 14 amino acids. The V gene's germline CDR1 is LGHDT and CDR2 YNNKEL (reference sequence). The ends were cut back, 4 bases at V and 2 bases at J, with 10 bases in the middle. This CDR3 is CASSLRDLTDTQYF. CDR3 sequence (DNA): TGTGCCAGCAGCCTAAGGGACCTCACAGATACGCAGTATTTT.

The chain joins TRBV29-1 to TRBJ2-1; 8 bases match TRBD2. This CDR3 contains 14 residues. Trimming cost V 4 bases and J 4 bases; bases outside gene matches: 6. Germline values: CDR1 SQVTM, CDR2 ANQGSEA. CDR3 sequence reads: CSVAETSAYNEQFF. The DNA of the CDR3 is TGCAGCGTTGCAGAGACTAGCGCGTACAATGAGCAGTTCTTC.

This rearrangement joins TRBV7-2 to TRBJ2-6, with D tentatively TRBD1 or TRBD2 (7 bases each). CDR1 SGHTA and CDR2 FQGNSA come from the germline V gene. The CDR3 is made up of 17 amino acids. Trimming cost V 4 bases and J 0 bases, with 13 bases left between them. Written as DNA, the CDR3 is TGTGCCAGCAGCTCGACAGGGACTAACTCTGGGGCCAACGTCCTGACTTTC. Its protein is CASSSTGTNSGANVLTF.

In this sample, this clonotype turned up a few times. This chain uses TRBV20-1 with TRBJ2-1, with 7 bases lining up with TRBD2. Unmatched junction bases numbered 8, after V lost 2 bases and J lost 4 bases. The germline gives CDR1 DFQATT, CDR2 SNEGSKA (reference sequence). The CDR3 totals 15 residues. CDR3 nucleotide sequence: TGCAGTGCTAGAAGGGGCGGGAGCGGATACAATGAGCAGTTCTTC. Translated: CSARRGGSGYNEQFF.

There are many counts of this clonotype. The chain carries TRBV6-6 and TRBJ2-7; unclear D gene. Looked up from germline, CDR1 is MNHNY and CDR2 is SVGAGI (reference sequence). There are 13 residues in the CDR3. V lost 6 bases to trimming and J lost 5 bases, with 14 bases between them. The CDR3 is CASSPRTRDEQYF. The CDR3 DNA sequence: TGTGCCAGCAGCCCCCGGACCCGTGACGAGCAGTACTTC.

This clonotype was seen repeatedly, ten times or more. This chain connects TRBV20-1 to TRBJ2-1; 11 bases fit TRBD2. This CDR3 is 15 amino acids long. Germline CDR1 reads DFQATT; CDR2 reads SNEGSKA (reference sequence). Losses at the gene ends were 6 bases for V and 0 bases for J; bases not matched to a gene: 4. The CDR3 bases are TGCAGTGCCGATACTAGCGGGGGCTCCTACAATGAGCAGTTCTTC. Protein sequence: CSADTSGGSYNEQFF.

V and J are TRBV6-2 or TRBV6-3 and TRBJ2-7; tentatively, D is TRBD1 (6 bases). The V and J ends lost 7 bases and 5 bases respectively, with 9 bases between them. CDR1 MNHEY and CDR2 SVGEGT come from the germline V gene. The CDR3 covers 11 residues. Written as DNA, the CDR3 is TGTGCCAGCACTAGGGACAACGAGCAGTACTTC. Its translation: CASTRDNEQYF.

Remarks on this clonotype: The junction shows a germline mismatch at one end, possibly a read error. The CDR3: CASSGYSVEAGSTIYF. In DNA, the CDR3 is TGTGCCAGCAGCGGGTACAGCGTAGAAGCTGGAAGCACCATATATTTT. The V and J genes are TRBV7-9 and TRBJ1-3; D call uncertain. Germline CDR1 SEHNR, CDR2 FQNEAQ (reference sequence). The CDR3 extends over 16 amino acids.

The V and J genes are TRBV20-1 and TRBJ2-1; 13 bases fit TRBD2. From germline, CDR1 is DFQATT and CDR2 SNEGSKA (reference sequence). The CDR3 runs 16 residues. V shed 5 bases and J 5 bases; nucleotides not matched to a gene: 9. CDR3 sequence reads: CSAQTSGRLRNNEQFF. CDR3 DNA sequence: TGCAGTGCTCAGACTAGCGGGAGGCTACGAAACAATGAGCAGTTCTTC.

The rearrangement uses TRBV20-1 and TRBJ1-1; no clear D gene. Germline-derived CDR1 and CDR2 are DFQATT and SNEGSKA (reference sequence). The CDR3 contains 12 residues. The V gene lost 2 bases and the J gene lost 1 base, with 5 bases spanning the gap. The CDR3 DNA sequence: TGCAGTGCTAGAACGGAGAACACTGAAGCTTTCTTT. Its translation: CSARTENTEAFF.

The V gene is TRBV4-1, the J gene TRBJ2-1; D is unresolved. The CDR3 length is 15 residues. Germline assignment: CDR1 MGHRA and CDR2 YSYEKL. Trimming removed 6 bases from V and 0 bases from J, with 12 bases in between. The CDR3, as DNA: TGCGCCAGCAGGCCTCGGGTAGCCTCCTACAATGAGCAGTTCTTC. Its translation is CASRPRVASYNEQFF.

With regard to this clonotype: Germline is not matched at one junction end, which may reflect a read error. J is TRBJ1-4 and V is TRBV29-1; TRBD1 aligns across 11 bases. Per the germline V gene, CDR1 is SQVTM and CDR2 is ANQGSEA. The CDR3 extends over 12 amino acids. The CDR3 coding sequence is TGCAGCATTGAAGGGACAGGGGGAAAACTGTTTTTT. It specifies CSIEGTGGKLFF.

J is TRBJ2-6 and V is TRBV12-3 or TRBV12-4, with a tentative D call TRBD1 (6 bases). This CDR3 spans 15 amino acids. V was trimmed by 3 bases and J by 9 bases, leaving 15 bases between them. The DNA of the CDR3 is TGTGCCAGCAGTTTGGGGGCGGGTGGGAACAACGTCCTGACTTTC. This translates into CASSLGAGGNNVLTF.

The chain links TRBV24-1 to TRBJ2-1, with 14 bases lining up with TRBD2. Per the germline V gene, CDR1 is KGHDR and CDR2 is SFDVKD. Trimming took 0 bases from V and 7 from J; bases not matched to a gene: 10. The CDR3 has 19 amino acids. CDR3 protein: CATSDLQGTSGSLSNEQFF. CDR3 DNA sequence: TGTGCCACCAGTGATTTGCAAGGGACTAGCGGGAGTTTGAGTAATGAGCAGTTCTTC.

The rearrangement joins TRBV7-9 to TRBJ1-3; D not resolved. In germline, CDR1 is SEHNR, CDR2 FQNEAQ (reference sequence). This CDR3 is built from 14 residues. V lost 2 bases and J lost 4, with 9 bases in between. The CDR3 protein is CASSLRGMGNTIYF. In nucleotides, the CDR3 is TGTGCCAGCAGCTTACGTGGGATGGGAAACACCATATATTTT.

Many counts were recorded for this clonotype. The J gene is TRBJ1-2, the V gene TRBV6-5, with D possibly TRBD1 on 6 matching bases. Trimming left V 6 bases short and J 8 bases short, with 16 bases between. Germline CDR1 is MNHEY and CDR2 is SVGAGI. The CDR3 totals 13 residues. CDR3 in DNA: TGTGCCAGCAGCCCTACAGGGCCTTGGGGCTACACCTTC. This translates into CASSPTGPWGYTF.

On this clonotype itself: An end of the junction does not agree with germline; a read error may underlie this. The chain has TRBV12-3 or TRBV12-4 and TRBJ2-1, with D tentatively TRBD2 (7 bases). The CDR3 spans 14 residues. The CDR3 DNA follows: TGTGCCAGCAGATTAGGCGCGGGGGCCCACGAGCAGTTCTTC. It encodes CASRLGAGAHEQFF.

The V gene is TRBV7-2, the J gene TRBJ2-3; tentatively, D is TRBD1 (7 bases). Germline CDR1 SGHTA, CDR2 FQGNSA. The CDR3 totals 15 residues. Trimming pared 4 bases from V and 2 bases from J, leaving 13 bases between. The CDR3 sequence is CASSSRGAPTDTQYF. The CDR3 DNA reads TGTGCCAGCAGCTCCAGGGGGGCCCCCACAGATACGCAGTATTTT.

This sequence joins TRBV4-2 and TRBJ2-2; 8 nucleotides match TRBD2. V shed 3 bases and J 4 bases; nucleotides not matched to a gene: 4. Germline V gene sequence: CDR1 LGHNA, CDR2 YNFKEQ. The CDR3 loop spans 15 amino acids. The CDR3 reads CASSHGRAGTGELFF. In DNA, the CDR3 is TGTGCCAGCAGCCACGGGAGGGCCGGCACCGGGGAGCTGTTTTTT.

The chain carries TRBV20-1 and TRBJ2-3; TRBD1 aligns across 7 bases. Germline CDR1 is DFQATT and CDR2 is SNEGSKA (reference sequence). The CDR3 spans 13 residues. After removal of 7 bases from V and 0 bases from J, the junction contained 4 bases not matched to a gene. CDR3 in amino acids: CSESGQSTDTQYF. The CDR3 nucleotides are TGCAGTGAATCGGGACAGAGCACAGATACGCAGTATTTT.